These 18 T cell receptor beta chains came from one sample sequenced in a study of cytomegalovirus exposure and HLA in healthy donors. In the PCR, 60 Vbeta and 13 Jbeta primers were used. Some clones are missing from TCRdb's copy, which holds only in-frame ones; the method was immunoSEQ multiplex PCR. The repertoire includes approximately 110,000 clones, 81% of them detected once, and 2.2% sits in the top ten. The sequenced sample consisted of PBMCs. These receptors originate from a woman under 40 in good health and CMV-seronegative.

The genes are TRBV5-1 and TRBJ2-2; possible D gene TRBD2, 6 bases. The V gene's germline CDR1 is SGHRS and CDR2 YFSETQ. V lost 6 bases to trimming and J lost 0 bases, with 15 bases between them. This CDR3 has 16 residues. The CDR3 loop reads CASTTLAGTNTGELFF. CDR3 in DNA: TGCGCCAGCACCACCTTGGCGGGAACGAACACCGGGGAGCTGTTTTTT.

The genes are TRBV2 and TRBJ2-1; TRBD2 is a possible D gene (6 bases). V was cut by 3 bases and J by 1 base, with 10 bases left in between. Per the germline V gene, CDR1 is SNHLY and CDR2 is FYNNEI. There are 15 residues in the CDR3. This chain's CDR3 is CASSELSGSYNEQFF. CDR3 coding DNA: TGTGCCAGCAGTGAGCTTAGCGGATCCTACAATGAGCAGTTCTTC.

The chain has TRBV9 and TRBJ1-3, with D possibly matching TRBD1 (5 bases). The CDR3 totals 14 residues. Trimming stripped 4 bases from V and 0 bases from J, with 8 bases between. The germline gives CDR1 SGDLS, CDR2 YYNGEE. The CDR3 region has the DNA TGTGCCAGCAGCCTCACAGGCTCTGGAAACACCATATATTTT. This translates into CASSLTGSGNTIYF.

The rearrangement joins TRBV6-5 to TRBJ2-3, with a tentative D call TRBD2 (6 bases). CDR3 length: 15 amino acids. V was pared by 4 bases and J by 0 bases, with 11 bases between. Germline CDR1 is MNHEY and CDR2 is SVGAGI. Here the CDR3 DNA reads TGTGCCAGCAGTTTGGAGGGAACTAGCACAGATACGCAGTATTTT. Amino acid sequence: CASSLEGTSTDTQYF.

This chain connects TRBV9 to TRBJ1-1; D gene unclear. CDR3 length: 13 amino acids. Trimming cost V 2 bases and J 2 bases, with 7 bases left between them. Germline values: CDR1 SGDLS, CDR2 YYNGEE. The CDR3 reads CASSVRSNTEAFF. DNA for the CDR3: TGTGCCAGCAGCGTGAGGTCTAACACTGAAGCTTTCTTT.

The rearrangement links TRBV7-8 to TRBJ2-1; D gene ambiguous. Per germline, CDR1 SGHVS and CDR2 FQNEAQ. The CDR3 totals 19 residues. Trimming shortened V by 1 base and J by 0 bases, and 19 bases separated the two germline ends. CDR3 sequence (DNA): TGTGCCAGCAGCTTAGACCCACCTACCATACTGAGCTCCTACAATGAGCAGTTCTTC. Translated: CASSLDPPTILSSYNEQFF.

The chain has TRBV19 and TRBJ1-1, with D uncertain. With 3 bases removed from V and 2 bases from J, the gap between germline ends came to 7 bases. Germline V CDR1 and CDR2: LNHDA, SQIVND (reference sequence). This CDR3 region has 13 residues. The CDR3 nucleotides read TGTGCCAGTAGTATTTCGGGTAACACTGAAGCTTTCTTT. Protein product: CASSISGNTEAFF.

The chain links TRBV7-6 to TRBJ1-1; D not resolved. CDR3 length: 13 residues. V gave up 0 bases and J gave up 1 base, with 3 bases separating them. Looked up from germline, CDR1 is SGHVS and CDR2 is FNYEAQ. The CDR3 region has the DNA TGTGCCAGCAGCTTAGCCGGGAACACTGAAGCTTTCTTT. Protein: CASSLAGNTEAFF.

The chain has TRBV5-1 and TRBJ2-7, with no clear D. Trimming cost V 3 bases and J 6 bases, with 10 bases left between them. This CDR3 has 12 amino acids. Germline V lookup: CDR1 SGHRS, CDR2 YFSETQ. The CDR3 sequence is CASSSRRGEQYF. The CDR3 coding sequence is TGCGCCAGCAGCTCCCGGCGCGGCGAGCAGTACTTC.

This sequence joins TRBV12-2 and TRBJ2-5; the DNA was not used to check the table's D call, TRBD1. TRBV12-2 is given as a pseudogene. This CDR3 spans 14 amino acids. CDR3 loop: CASRLVGTVETQYF. CDR3 DNA: TGTGCAAGTCGCTTAGTGGGGACAGTTGAGACCCAGTACTTC.

The chain is built from TRBV5-6 and TRBJ1-3, with a tentative D call TRBD1 (6 bases). The CDR3 loop spans 15 amino acids. Looked up from germline, CDR1 is SGHDT and CDR2 is YYEEEE. Trimming took 1 base from V and 4 from J, leaving 12 bases between them. CDR3 region: CASSLLSGDGNTIYF. CDR3 DNA: TGTGCCAGCAGCTTGTTATCAGGGGACGGAAACACCATATATTTT.

The V and J genes are TRBV27 and TRBJ2-3, with 7 bases matching TRBD2. The germline gives CDR1 MNHEY, CDR2 SMNVEV (reference sequence). The CDR3 contains 15 residues. After removal of 2 bases from V and 4 bases from J, the junction contained 6 bases not matched to a gene. The CDR3 spells CASSLPTSDADTQYF. In DNA, the CDR3 is TGTGCCAGCAGTTTACCCACTAGCGACGCAGATACGCAGTATTTT.

The chain uses TRBV7-8 and TRBJ2-5, with 10 bases fitting TRBD2. The CDR3 totals 16 residues. Germline V gene lookup returns CDR1 SGHVS and CDR2 FQNEAQ. V was clipped by 5 bases and J by 5 bases; unmatched bases: 11. CDR3 amino acids: CASSPAAGGSGETQYF. The CDR3 DNA is TGTGCCAGCAGCCCCGCAGCGGGAGGGAGTGGCGAGACCCAGTACTTC.

Only a few counts were recorded for this clone. The chain is built from TRBV4-1 and TRBJ2-7, with a possible D match to TRBD2 (6 bases). Looked up from germline, CDR1 is MGHRA and CDR2 is YSYEKL. This CDR3 is built from 14 residues. Trimming shortened V by 8 bases and J by 0 bases, and 14 bases separated the two germline ends. This CDR3 is CASGDSRFSYEQYF. CDR3 bases: TGCGCCAGCGGGGACTCCCGATTCTCCTACGAGCAGTACTTC.

The chain has TRBV28 and TRBJ2-2; D remains ambiguous. V was pared by 5 bases and J by 3 bases, with 13 bases between. The CDR3 runs 15 residues. Germline assignment: CDR1 MDHEN and CDR2 SYDVKM. CDR3 amino acids: CASSLYTADTGELFF. In DNA, the CDR3 is TGTGCCAGCAGTCTTTACACAGCCGACACCGGGGAGCTGTTTTTT.

The chain has TRBV5-6 and TRBJ2-1, with 8 bases identical to TRBD2. The CDR3 loop spans 15 amino acids. The trim removed 0 bases at V and 6 bases at J, leaving 5 bases unmatched. CDR1 and CDR2 from the germline V gene are SGHDT and YYEEEE. The CDR3 is CASSLEAGGFNEQFF. CDR3 bases: TGTGCCAGCAGCTTGGAGGCGGGAGGCTTCAATGAGCAGTTCTTC.

This clone was detected once. The V call is TRBV5-6, the J call TRBJ2-3, with TRBD2 identical over 11 bases. Germline V gene sequence: CDR1 SGHDT, CDR2 YYEEEE. Losses at the gene ends were 0 bases for V and 2 bases for J; bases not matched to a gene: 2. The CDR3 contains 16 residues. The CDR3 DNA reads as TGTGCCAGCAGCTTGGGGGGACTAGCGGCCACAGATACGCAGTATTTT. It yields the protein CASSLGGLAATDTQYF. The full variable domain, completed using reference TRBV5-6 and TRBJ2-3, is DAGVTQSPTHLIKTRGQQVTLRCSPKSGHDTVSWYQQALGQGPQFIFQYYEEEERQRGNFPDRFSGHQFPNYSSELNVNALLLGDSALYLCASSLGGLAATDTQYFGPGTRLTVL.

The chain uses TRBV7-9 and TRBJ2-2; unclear D gene. The length of the CDR3 is 11 residues. Per the germline V gene, CDR1 is SEHNR and CDR2 is FQNEAQ (reference sequence). With 4 bases removed from V and 8 bases from J, the gap between germline ends came to 5 bases. CDR3 region: CASSSRGELFF. The DNA for the CDR3 is TGTGCCAGCAGCTCCAGGGGGGAGCTGTTTTTT.